This T cell receptor beta chain was sequenced in a study of T cell responses to AZD1222 COVID-19 vaccine. General study findings and limits: The study found vaccine-associated CD4 TCRs spanning spike, dominant at 160-218 and 743-854. It should be noted that donors were predominantly white British and more often female, and clonal diversity was possibly underestimated.

Germline loops: CDR1 SGHVS, CDR2 FNYEAQ. Trimming left V 2 bases short and J 1 base short, with 11 bases between. The CDR3 totals 15 residues. This clone appeared once. Antigen specificity is unknown. The table came from immunoSEQ multiplex PCR; TCRdb's copy has only in-frame clones and leaves some out. The sample records 150,000 to 200,000 clones, about 91% being singletons. J is TRBJ1-1 and V is TRBV7-6; D remains unclear. The TCR originated in an adult who received the AZD1222 COVID-19 vaccine. This material consisted of peripheral blood, taken 28 days after the second AZD1222 dose. The CDR3 here is CASSLNRAKNTEAFF. In DNA form, the CDR3 reads TGTGCCAGCAGCTTAAACCGGGCCAAGAACACTGAAGCTTTCTTT. The variable domain in full, with the rest retrieved from reference TRBV7-6 and TRBJ1-1, is GAGVSQSPRYKVTKRGQDVALRCDPISGHVSLYWYRQALGQGPEFLTYFNYEAQQDKSGLPNDRFSAERPEGSISTLTIQRTEQRDSAMYRCASSLNRAKNTEAFFGQGTRLTVV.